The present TCR beta chain was sequenced within a study of T cell responses to AZD1222 COVID-19 vaccine. Study-level points and caveats: Among spike-specific TCRs, nearly half reportedly target unmutated variant regions. Spike-specific TCR breadth and depth were elevated following two AZD1222 doses.

With respect to this clone: Antigen unknown.

The data were produced by immunoSEQ multiplex PCR, yet TCRdb's version contains in-frame clones alone and is incomplete. The data show approximately 110,000 clones, 92% seen once. Trimming stripped 3 bases from V and 1 base from J, with 6 bases between. CDR3 length: 14 amino acids. Germline-derived CDR1 and CDR2 are SGHTA and FQGNSA. The chain recombines TRBV7-2 with TRBJ1-4; D ambiguous. Source: peripheral blood, taken on day 0 of AZD1222 vaccination. The sequence derives from an adult in good health. CDR3 region: CASSLDGTNEKLFF. For the CDR3, the DNA is TGTGCCAGCAGCTTGGACGGAACTAATGAAAAACTGTTTTTT.